The clone carrying this T cell receptor beta chain was picked up a small number of times. One end of the junction fails to match germline, which may point to a read error. This record belongs to a study of T cells in Graves' hyperthyroidism and ophthalmopathy. The germline V gene encodes CDR1 LNHNV and CDR2 YYDKDF (reference sequence). The CDR3 totals 16 residues. There were TCR beta CDR3 regions amplified from RNA transcripts. An initial round of RT-PCR targeting the TCR CDR3 relied on the HTBI primer set. One entry per CDR3 protein, called by TCRdb with MiXCR from the multiplex PCR reads. The sample contains roughly 570,000 distinct CDR3 sequences, 15% to 18% of which appear only once.

The receptor was isolated from a woman younger than 45 with Graves' hyperthyroidism. Sequenced sample: blood. This chain links TRBV15 with TRBJ2-1; a weak D match, TRBD2 (5 bases). In nucleotides, the CDR3 is TGTGCCACCAACAGAGATCGAGCGGACTCCTACAATGAGCAGTTCTTC. This codes for CATNRDRADSYNEQFF. Complete variable domain (other parts from reference TRBV15 and TRBJ2-1): DAMVIQNPRYQVTQFGKPVTLSCSQTLNHNVMYWYQQKSSQAPKLLFHYYDKDFNNEADTPDNFQSRRPNTSFCFLDIRSPGLGDTAMYLCATNRDRADSYNEQFFGPGTRLTVL.